Below are 26 T cell receptor beta chains sequenced from a single sample in a study of beta chain features in type 1 diabetes. Of the isolated RNA, all was reverse transcribed, and so the sequenced material was expressed TCRB transcripts. This table comes from immunoSEQ multiplex PCR, and its TCRdb copy is limited to in-frame clones, with some not included. Among around 430,000 clones, approximately 30% were seen once, and the ten largest hold roughly 0.06%. The material sequenced was naive CD4+ T cells from blood. Source of these receptors: a man between 18 and 35 years old in good health.

The chain combines TRBV4-1 with TRBJ1-5, with 7 positions matching TRBD1. The V gene's germline CDR1 is MGHRA and CDR2 YSYEKL. With 0 bases clipped from V and 6 bases from J, the junction kept 8 bases outside the gene matches. The CDR3 has 16 residues. Here the CDR3 reads CASSQDLLQGPQPQHF. CDR3 bases: TGCGCCAGCAGCCAAGATCTTTTACAGGGGCCTCAGCCCCAGCATTTT.

The CDR3 spells CAWSGQGAGYTF. DNA for the CDR3: TGTGCCTGGAGTGGTCAGGGGGCCGGCTACACCTTC. V is TRBV30 and J is TRBJ1-2, with 8 bases aligning to TRBD1. Germline V CDR1 and CDR2: GTSNPN, SVGIG (reference sequence). J lost 8 bases, V lost 1 base, and 3 bases had no gene match. This CDR3 is built from 12 residues.

The rearrangement joins TRBV29-1 to TRBJ1-2; unclear D gene. The length of the CDR3 is 11 residues. Germline values: CDR1 SQVTM, CDR2 ANQGSEA. V gave up 4 bases and J gave up 7 bases, with 10 bases separating them. CDR3 in amino acids: CSVGSGGGYTF. In DNA form, the CDR3 reads TGCAGCGTTGGTTCCGGCGGTGGCTACACCTTC.

This chain links TRBV11-1 with TRBJ2-3; D is unresolved. Trimming took 6 bases from V and 4 from J, leaving 5 bases between them. CDR3 length: 11 amino acids. CDR1 is SGHAT, CDR2 FQDESV, per germline (reference sequence). The CDR3 reads CASRLSDTQYF. CDR3 nucleotide sequence: TGTGCCAGCAGGTTATCAGATACGCAGTATTTT. The full variable domain, rest sourced from reference TRBV11-1 and TRBJ2-3, is EAEVAQSPRYKITEKSQAVAFWCDPISGHATLYWYRQILGQGPELLVQFQDESVVDDSQLPKDRFSAERLKGVDSTLKIQPAELGDSAMYLCASRLSDTQYFGPGTRLTVL.

J is TRBJ2-5 and V is TRBV29-1; 9 bases align to TRBD2. The J call is uncertain, as TRBJ2-7 better fits the DNA end. This CDR3 is built from 16 residues. Germline CDR1 reads SQVTM; CDR2 reads ANQGSEA. The CDR3 loop is CSVSMREGIKWDEQYF. CDR3 nucleotides: TGCAGCGTGTCCATGCGGGAGGGCATAAAATGGGACGAGCAGTACTTC.

This clone has just a few counts. The chain links TRBV30 to TRBJ1-2, with D hard to call. This CDR3 comprises 12 residues. The germline V gene encodes CDR1 GTSNPN and CDR2 SVGIG (reference sequence). With 4 bases removed from V and 6 bases from J, the gap between germline ends came to 12 bases. CDR3 coding DNA: TGTGCCTGGAACCGACTACAAGATGGCTACACCTTC. Amino acid sequence: CAWNRLQDGYTF.

The rearrangement uses TRBV7-2 and TRBJ2-4, with D tentatively TRBD1 (7 bases). The CDR3 is made up of 14 amino acids. Germline values: CDR1 SGHTA, CDR2 FQGNSA. V gave up 8 bases and J gave up 2 bases, with 13 bases separating them. The CDR3 sequence: CASGSGGTKNIQYF. The CDR3 DNA sequence: TGTGCCAGCGGATCAGGGGGGACCAAAAACATTCAGTACTTC.

This clone showed up just a few times. The J gene is TRBJ2-2, the V gene TRBV29-1; maybe TRBD1 (5 bases). CDR3 length equals 14 residues. Between the trimmed V and J ends, which lost 4 bases and 4 bases, there was a span of 13 bases. CDR1 is SQVTM and CDR2 is ANQGSEA in the germline V gene. This chain's CDR3 is CSVAGRVGTGELFF. The CDR3 DNA sequence: TGCAGCGTTGCGGGCAGGGTGGGCACCGGGGAGCTGTTTTTT.

The chain uses TRBV27 and TRBJ2-7; D gene unclear. With 5 bases removed from V and 8 bases from J, the gap between germline ends came to 19 bases. The CDR3 length is 14 residues. Per the germline V gene, CDR1 is MNHEY and CDR2 is SMNVEV (reference sequence). The DNA of the CDR3 is TGTGCCAGCAGTCTTCGAGTCCCCGGTTACCAGCAGTACTTC. This sequence encodes CASSLRVPGYQQYF.

J is TRBJ1-1 and V is TRBV2; no reliable D call. The CDR3 extends over 13 amino acids. Trimming took off 3 bases at V and 0 bases at J, with 5 bases between the two ends. Germline CDR1 SNHLY, CDR2 FYNNEI. CDR3 region: CASSEELNTEAFF. The CDR3 DNA reads as TGTGCCAGCAGTGAGGAGTTGAACACTGAAGCTTTCTTT.

CDR3 in DNA: TGTGCCATCAGCTCCTTAGGGGTTTACAATGAGCAGTTCTTC. It translates to CAISSLGVYNEQFF. The rearrangement links TRBV10-3 to TRBJ2-1; the D gene is possibly TRBD1 (5 bases). The V end was cut by 6 bases, the J end by 4 bases, with 13 bases between. The CDR3 runs 14 residues. Germline values: CDR1 ENHRY, CDR2 SYGVKD.

In this sample, this clone turned up a few times. The gene calls are TRBV29-1 and TRBJ2-5, with TRBD1 matching 7 bases. Germline-derived CDR1 and CDR2 are SQVTM and ANQGSEA. This CDR3 is 14 amino acids long. V shed 3 bases, J shed 1 base, and the junction held 5 bases outside the gene matches. CDR3 in DNA: TGCAGCGTTGACCGCGACAGGGTCCAAGAGACCCAGTACTTC. It encodes CSVDRDRVQETQYF.

J is TRBJ2-1 and V is TRBV28; tentatively, D is TRBD2 (6 bases). From germline, CDR1 is MDHEN and CDR2 SYDVKM. V lost 8 bases and J lost 3, with 14 bases in between. This CDR3 has 14 amino acids. CDR3 in DNA: TGTGCCAGCTCCGTCCCGGAGGGCTACAATGAGCAGTTCTTC. Protein: CASSVPEGYNEQFF.

The chain links TRBV7-2 to TRBJ2-5, with unresolved D. The DNA matches TRBJ2-7 better at its end, which makes the J call doubtful. This CDR3 comprises 14 residues. Per germline, CDR1 SGHTA and CDR2 FQGNSA. The CDR3 sequence: CASSPRTVYYEQYF. In DNA form, the CDR3 reads TGTGCCAGCAGCCCGAGGACGGTATACTACGAGCAGTACTTC.

CDR3 DNA sequence: TGTGCCATCAGCTTTGACAGGGGGTACGAGCAGTACTTC. Protein: CAISFDRGYEQYF. The chain uses TRBV10-3 and TRBJ2-7, with TRBD1 matching over 9 bases. The germline V gene has CDR1 ENHRY and CDR2 SYGVKD. J lost 4 bases, V lost 6 bases, and 4 bases had no gene match. The CDR3 runs 13 residues.

The chain combines TRBV9 with TRBJ2-3; 7 bases match TRBD1. The CDR3 is made up of 14 amino acids. V was clipped by 3 bases and J by 4 bases; unmatched bases: 5. The germline V gene has CDR1 SGDLS and CDR2 YYNGEE. The CDR3 reads CASSDRQGADTQYF. DNA of the CDR3: TGTGCCAGCAGCGATCGACAGGGCGCAGATACGCAGTATTTT.

This rearrangement joins TRBV14 to TRBJ2-3; D gene uncertain. The V and J ends lost 3 bases and 4 bases respectively, with 5 bases between them. CDR1 and CDR2 from the germline V gene are SGHDN and FVKESK. This CDR3 spans 12 amino acids. Here the CDR3 reads CASSQLADTQYF. DNA of the CDR3: TGTGCCAGCAGCCAGCTAGCAGATACGCAGTATTTT.

With regard to this clone: Other DNA sequences in the same sample also yield this CDR3. The chain has TRBV7-2 and TRBJ2-1, with a weak D call TRBD2 (5 bases). This CDR3 contains 15 residues. Trimming removed 0 bases from V and 0 bases from J, with 6 bases in between. CDR1 is SGHTA and CDR2 is FQGNSA in the germline V gene. The CDR3 reads CASSLAGSSYNEQFF. The CDR3 DNA is TGTGCCAGCAGCTTAGCGGGGAGCTCCTACAATGAGCAGTTCTTC.

This clone was seen only a few times. The chain links TRBV30 to TRBJ2-3; D is uncertain. V lost 4 bases and J lost 0, with 14 bases in between. From germline, CDR1 is GTSNPN and CDR2 SVGIG (reference sequence). This CDR3 contains 15 residues. The CDR3 sequence: CAWKLGFESTDTQYF. DNA for the CDR3: TGTGCCTGGAAATTAGGTTTCGAAAGCACAGATACGCAGTATTTT.

The gene calls are TRBV28 and TRBJ1-2; D possibly corresponds to TRBD1 (5 bases). V shed 2 bases and J shed 2 bases, with 9 bases lying between them. CDR3 size: 14 residues. The germline V gene has CDR1 MDHEN and CDR2 SYDVKM. In DNA form, the CDR3 reads TGTGCCAGCAGTTTAAGTGACAGAAACTATGGCTACACCTTC. Translated: CASSLSDRNYGYTF.

This clone has only a few counts. The chain is built from TRBV9 and TRBJ2-2, with unresolved D. Germline CDR1 reads SGDLS; CDR2 reads YYNGEE. V dropped 4 bases and J dropped 4 bases, with 8 bases sitting between them. The CDR3 consists of 13 residues. The CDR3 protein is CASSQGVTGELFF. The DNA of the CDR3 is TGTGCCAGCAGCCAAGGCGTCACCGGGGAGCTGTTTTTT.

V is TRBV7-2 and J is TRBJ2-5; possibly TRBD1 for D (6 bases). The length of the CDR3 is 14 residues. V was cut by 1 base and J by 8 bases, with 14 bases left in between. Germline lookup yields CDR1 SGHTA and CDR2 FQGNSA. CDR3 loop: CASSLVPAQGTQYF. CDR3 in DNA: TGTGCCAGCAGCTTAGTTCCAGCACAGGGAACCCAGTACTTC.

The chain uses TRBV7-9 and TRBJ2-1; 9 bases fit TRBD2. Germline trimming cut 5 bases from V and 4 bases from J; bases unmatched to any gene: 6. CDR1 is SEHNR and CDR2 is FQNEAQ in the germline V gene (reference sequence). The CDR3 totals 15 residues. CDR3 region: CASSAGTSPYNEQFF. CDR3 bases: TGTGCCAGCAGCGCCGGGACTAGCCCTTACAATGAGCAGTTCTTC.

The chain links TRBV7-9 to TRBJ2-5; no firm D call. In germline, CDR1 is SEHNR, CDR2 FQNEAQ (reference sequence). The CDR3 consists of 13 residues. V dropped 5 bases and J dropped 1 base, with 8 bases sitting between them. CDR3 sequence (DNA): TGTGCCAGCAGCCCCCGGTCCCAAGAGACCCAGTACTTC. This codes for CASSPRSQETQYF.

The rearrangement uses TRBV7-9 and TRBJ2-1; D unclear. From germline, CDR1 is SEHNR and CDR2 FQNEAQ (reference sequence). This CDR3 has 11 residues. V was cut by 2 bases and J by 8 bases, with 4 bases left in between. CDR3 sequence reads: CASSLSHEQFF. CDR3 sequence (DNA): TGTGCCAGCAGCTTATCCCATGAGCAGTTCTTC.

This clone came up a few times. The V call is TRBV2, the J call TRBJ1-1; D is uncertain. CDR1 and CDR2 (germline): SNHLY, FYNNEI. The V end lost 2 bases, the J end lost 6 bases, and 13 bases lay between the germline ends. CDR3 length: 14 amino acids. CDR3 in DNA: TGTGCCAGCAGTGAAAGGGCCTTCGGGGCTGAAGCTTTCTTT. Amino acid sequence: CASSERAFGAEAFF.